The source of this T cell receptor beta chain is a study of shared clonotypes between healthy human individuals (TCRdb year 2020). Concerning the study at large: Three men and a couple of women, aged 18 to 49 years, made up the cohort. For each donor, CD4 naive and CD4 memory were each given three plates, CD8 naive was given two plates, and CD8 memory was given one plate. Blood TCR repertoires of a handful of healthy adults were deeply sequenced to estimate repertoire size and the extent of clonotype sharing between individuals. Different laboratories and diverse techniques were used to prepare libraries and sequence TCR repertoires, to increase sequencing depth and limit assay-specific biases. Each donor's leukapheresis produced roughly between roughly 0.85 and 10 billion PBMCs. Summary of the overall study and its limitations: Sampling was limited to blood, and TCR repertoires in tissue likely differ from TCR repertoires in blood. The genetic and exposure-history diversity represented was limited by the small number of donors. Even with the large sequencing depth, rarefaction of the sorted-subset datasets indicated that sequencing was incomplete. Pairwise subsampling led to the expectation that sequencing depth would affect the degree of clonotype sharing among donors. Estimated clonotype richness was generally larger for naive than for memory subsets. When several donors were compared, the shared fraction of clonotypes was 5% to 6.5% for naive CD4, 3% to 4% for naive CD8, more than 2% for memory CD4, and less than 0.45% for memory CD8. Compared with non-shared clonotypes, the clonotypes found in all four sorted-subset donors had higher generation probabilities.

A note on this clone: Its antigen is currently not known. No qualities accompany the bases; no much larger clone lies one base away.

Healthy HIV-negative adults with no recently reported acute infections or vaccinations were included as donors. Only Caucasian adults living in Nashville, Tennessee, USA were represented among the donors. CD4+ T cells were enriched by magnetic negative selection; naive cells were then positively selected on CD45RA, and the negative fraction formed the memory subset. After blood collection by leukapheresis, PBMCs were isolated using Ficoll-Histopaque density gradient centrifugation and then cryopreserved in the vapor phase of liquid nitrogen. Analytical flow cytometry was used to check the purity and quantity of each magnetically sorted T cell population. From each sorted fraction, genomic DNA was isolated and quantified by UV absorbance on a Nanodrop 2000c. TCR CDR3 regions were amplified from genomic DNA by multiplex PCR using the deep immunoSEQ assay. Genomic DNA extracted from each cell subset was distributed evenly over all wells of several immunoSEQ 96-well plates, and each plate served as one replicate. For sorted subsets, 200 to 250 ng genomic DNA, equal to 25,000 to 35,000 T cell genomes, was loaded into each replicate PCR. Purified libraries were measured with a Qubit 3.0 fluorometer, size-checked on a Bioanalyzer 2100, and measured again with the KAPA Library Quantification kit. A separate single-read 150-cycle Illumina NextSeq 550 flow cell was used to sequence each immunoSEQ 96-well plate. The study's own analysis went as follows. The immunoSEQ output contained only junctional sequences without quality scores, so filtering could not match that applied to full-length reads. To assign V/J genes and CDR3, sequences were annotated using PyIR, a Python wrapper for IgBLAST v1.9, with IMGT germline references. Reads were filtered out if the reads had weak V/J assignments (E-value above 1e-6), no CDR3, stop codons, out-of-frame junctions, or ambiguous translated residues. V3J clonotypes were defined as sequences sharing an identical inferred V gene, J gene, and CDR3 amino acid sequence. Percentage overlap between repertoires was computed as shared unique clonotypes divided by the size of the smaller repertoire. Repertoire richness was assessed with RTK rarefaction, the Chao1 estimator, and Recon v2.1 estimates of unobserved clonotypes. OLGA was used to compute generation probabilities for all TCRbeta clonotypes that the gDNA method yielded from several donors. In its TCRdb copy, this immuneACCESS table keeps in-frame sequences only and misses some clones. Where compared with another copy, unresolved V genes explain less than half of these, and the others have no known cause. V and J calls and clone size are those listed in that table; D and trimming were worked out from the DNA. In this sample the table shows 1,400,000 or so clones, around 98.5% of which occur a single time. Approximately 0.4% of the sample is in the top ten clones.

The TCR comes from a man under 40 in good health. Specimen: naive CD4+ T cells sorted from blood. In the paper's terms, the cell subset or site label means: CD45RA+ positively selected.

For the CDR3, the sequence is CASSLHGTGDIQYF. Here is the DNA: TGTGCCAGCAGCTTGCATGGGACAGGGGACATTCAGTACTTC. The chain was built from TRBV5-4 and TRBJ2-4, with TRBD1 identical over 10 junction bases. Counted from cysteine to phenylalanine, this CDR3 has 14 amino acids. The CDR3 DNA has 42 bases and is translated from base 1. Compared with germline, V lacks 1 base and J lacks 8 bases; bases without a gene match: 3. The germline V gene (reference sequence) provides CDR1 SGHNT and CDR2 YYREEE.